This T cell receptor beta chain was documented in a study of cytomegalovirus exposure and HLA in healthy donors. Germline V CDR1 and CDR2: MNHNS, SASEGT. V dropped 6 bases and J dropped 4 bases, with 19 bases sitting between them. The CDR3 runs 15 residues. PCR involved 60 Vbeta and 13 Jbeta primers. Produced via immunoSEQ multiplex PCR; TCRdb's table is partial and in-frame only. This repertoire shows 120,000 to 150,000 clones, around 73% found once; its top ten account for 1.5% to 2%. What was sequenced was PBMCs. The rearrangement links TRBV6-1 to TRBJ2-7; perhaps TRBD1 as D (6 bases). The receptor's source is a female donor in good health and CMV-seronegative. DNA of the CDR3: TGTGCCAGCAGCGCCCATAAGGACAGACCGTACGAGCAGTACTTC. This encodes CASSAHKDRPYEQYF.